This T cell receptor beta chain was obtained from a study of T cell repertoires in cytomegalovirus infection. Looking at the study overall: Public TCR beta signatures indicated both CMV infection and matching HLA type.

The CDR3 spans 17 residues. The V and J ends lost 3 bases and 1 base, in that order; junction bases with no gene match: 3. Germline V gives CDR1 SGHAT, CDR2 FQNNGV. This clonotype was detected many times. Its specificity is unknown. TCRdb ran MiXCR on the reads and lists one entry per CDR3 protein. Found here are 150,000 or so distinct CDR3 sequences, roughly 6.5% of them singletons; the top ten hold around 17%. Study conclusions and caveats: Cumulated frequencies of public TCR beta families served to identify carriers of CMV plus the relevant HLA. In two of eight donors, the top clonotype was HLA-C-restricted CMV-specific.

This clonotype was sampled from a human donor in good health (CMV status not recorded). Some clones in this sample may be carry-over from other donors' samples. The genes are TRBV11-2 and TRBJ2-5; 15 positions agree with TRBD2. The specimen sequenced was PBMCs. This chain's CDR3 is CASSFGLAGGSQETQYF. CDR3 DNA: TGTGCCAGCAGCTTCGGACTAGCGGGGGGGAGCCAAGAGACCCAGTACTTC.